This entry lists 19 T cell receptor beta chains sequenced from one sample in a study of blood T cell repertoires in COVID-19. Here immunoSEQ multiplex PCR was the method, and the copy in TCRdb shows in-frame clones only, minus some. The data contain roughly 200,000 clones, about 89% of them singletons. Sequenced: peripheral blood. These receptors all come from a man between 40 and 49 years old with acute or convalescent COVID-19.

CDR3 residues: CASSPPLAGMNTGELFF. Written as DNA, the CDR3 is TGTGCCAGCAGCCCGCCGCTAGCGGGGATGAACACCGGGGAGCTGTTTTTT. The V call is TRBV4-2, the J call TRBJ2-2, with 9 bases that match TRBD2. The CDR3 consists of 17 residues. From germline, CDR1 is LGHNA and CDR2 YNFKEQ. J lost 1 base, V lost 4 bases, and 7 bases had no gene match.

The rearrangement uses TRBV30 and TRBJ2-3; D is undetermined. CDR3 size: 15 residues. Trimming left V 3 bases short and J 0 bases short, with 13 bases between. Looked up from germline, CDR1 is GTSNPN and CDR2 is SVGIG (reference sequence). Written as DNA, the CDR3 is TGTGCCTGGAGCGCCCTGTCCACTAGCACAGATACGCAGTATTTT. It yields the protein CAWSALSTSTDTQYF.

On this clone itself: Different DNA sequences within this sample yield the same CDR3. The chain is built from TRBV14 and TRBJ2-1, with 9 bases that match TRBD1. V shed 1 base and J 2 bases; nucleotides not matched to a gene: 0. The CDR3 runs to 15 residues. CDR1 is SGHDN and CDR2 is FVKESK in the germline V gene. The CDR3 loop reads CASSQGQGAYNEQFF. The CDR3 DNA reads as TGTGCCAGCAGCCAAGGACAGGGGGCCTACAATGAGCAGTTCTTC.

The chain has TRBV7-2 and TRBJ2-7; D may be TRBD1 (6 bases). Germline CDR1 reads SGHTA; CDR2 reads FQGNSA. The CDR3 contains 16 residues. Trimming removed 2 bases at V and 3 bases at J, with 17 bases between. The CDR3 sequence: CASSLTPDRHLYEQYF. The CDR3 DNA reads TGTGCCAGCAGCTTAACGCCAGACAGGCATCTCTACGAGCAGTACTTC.

The V and J genes are TRBV6-1 and TRBJ2-5, with 7 bases that match TRBD2. The CDR3 is 16 amino acids. Germline CDR1 reads MNHNS; CDR2 reads SASEGT. V gave up 2 bases and J gave up 0 bases; unmatched junction bases: 6. For the CDR3, the DNA is TGTGCCAGCAGTGAATACGTGGGGGGGTACCAAGAGACCCAGTACTTC. Encoded protein: CASSEYVGGYQETQYF.

The DNA for the CDR3 is TGTGCCAGCAGCCAAGATTTTCGACTAGATGGGACCCAGTACTTC. Translation: CASSQDFRLDGTQYF. The gene calls are TRBV4-2 and TRBJ2-5; possible D gene TRBD2, 6 bases. The CDR3 runs 15 residues. The V gene's germline CDR1 is LGHNA and CDR2 YNFKEQ. Trimming stripped 0 bases from V and 7 bases from J, with 15 bases between.

The chain recombines TRBV12-3 or TRBV12-4 with TRBJ1-5; D possibly corresponds to TRBD1 (6 bases). The length of the CDR3 is 13 residues. Trimming removed 5 bases from V and 5 bases from J, with 10 bases in between. This chain's CDR3 is CASSGDTYQPQHF. Here the CDR3 DNA reads TGTGCCAGCAGTGGGGACACCTATCAGCCCCAGCATTTT.

This chain connects TRBV9 to TRBJ1-1; D uncertain. V dropped 3 bases and J dropped 0 bases, with 9 bases sitting between them. The CDR3 covers 14 residues. From germline, CDR1 is SGDLS and CDR2 YYNGEE. The CDR3 reads CASSAQIMNTEAFF. The CDR3 DNA follows: TGTGCCAGCAGCGCACAGATCATGAACACTGAAGCTTTCTTT.

The chain employs TRBV29-1 and TRBJ2-7; D may be TRBD1 (5 bases). The CDR3 extends over 12 amino acids. The V end was cut by 3 bases, the J end by 3 bases, with 9 bases between. Germline assignment: CDR1 SQVTM and CDR2 ANQGSEA. The DNA of the CDR3 is TGCAGCGTTGAGCAAGGGGACTACGAGCAGTACTTC. Protein product: CSVEQGDYEQYF.

This clone came up once. V gene TRBV30 combines with J gene TRBJ2-2; D unclear. The CDR3 is made up of 13 amino acids. Germline V gives CDR1 GTSNPN, CDR2 SVGIG (reference sequence). Between the trimmed V and J ends, which lost 1 base and 0 bases, there was a span of 3 bases. CDR3: CAWSAANTGELFF. The CDR3 nucleotides read TGTGCCTGGAGTGCGGCGAACACCGGGGAGCTGTTTTTT.

The chain is built from TRBV10-3 and TRBJ1-2; TRBD1 matches at 10 bases. The germline V gene encodes CDR1 ENHRY and CDR2 SYGVKD. V shed 5 bases and J 3 bases; nucleotides not matched to a gene: 6. This CDR3 spans 15 amino acids. The CDR3 loop is CAISRNGQGDYGYTF. CDR3 DNA sequence: TGTGCCATCAGTCGAAACGGACAGGGGGACTATGGCTACACCTTC.

J is TRBJ2-1 and V is TRBV5-1, with 7 bases matching TRBD1. This CDR3 region has 12 residues. With V trimmed by 2 bases and J by 9 bases, 2 bases remained unmatched. The germline V gene has CDR1 SGHRS and CDR2 YFSETQ. Here the CDR3 reads CASSLPGGEQFF. The CDR3 bases are TGCGCCAGCAGCTTACCAGGGGGTGAGCAGTTCTTC.

The chain couples TRBV5-1 to TRBJ2-7; 8 bases are shared with TRBD1. The CDR3 is made up of 18 amino acids. The V segment lost 0 bases and the J segment 6 bases; nucleotides outside the gene matches: 17. The germline CDR1 and CDR2 sequences are SGHRS and YFSETQ. Here the CDR3 DNA reads TGCGCCAGCAGCTTGGCCGTAGTGGTTGGGGACAGGAAATTCGAGCAGTACTTC. It is translated as CASSLAVVVGDRKFEQYF.

The V call is TRBV28, the J call TRBJ2-7; 8 positions agree with TRBD1. After removal of 6 bases from V and 3 bases from J, the junction contained 10 bases not matched to a gene. Germline CDR1 MDHEN, CDR2 SYDVKM. The CDR3 has 15 residues. CDR3 loop: CASSPRGRVIYEQYF. DNA for the CDR3: TGTGCCAGCAGCCCCAGGGGGCGCGTAATCTACGAGCAGTACTTC. The full variable domain, its missing parts supplied by reference TRBV28 and TRBJ2-7, is DVKVTQSSRYLVKRTGEKVFLECVQDMDHENMFWYRQDPGLGLRLIYFSYDVKMKEKGDIPEGYSVSREKKERFSLILESASTNQTSMYLCASSPRGRVIYEQYFGPGTRLTVT.

Concerning this clone: Sequence at one end of the junction differs from germline and may be a read error. The V gene is TRBV7-7, the J gene TRBJ2-1, with D perhaps matching TRBD1 (5 bases). The CDR3 runs to 13 residues. Germline loops: CDR1 SSHAT, CDR2 FNYEAQ (reference sequence). The CDR3 sequence: CASSADSYNEQFF. In nucleotides, the CDR3 is TGTGCTAGCAGCGCAGACAGTTACAATGAGCAGTTCTTC.

This clone has a single count. CDR3 loop: CAWSRVAGPQETQYF. The CDR3 DNA sequence: TGTGCCTGGAGTAGGGTAGCAGGGCCCCAAGAGACCCAGTACTTC. The chain has TRBV30 and TRBJ2-5, with D possibly TRBD1 on 5 matching bases. The CDR3 consists of 15 residues. Deletions cut 2 bases from V and 1 base from J, with 14 bases between. From germline, CDR1 is GTSNPN and CDR2 SVGIG (reference sequence).

The chain is built from TRBV3-1 (or the pseudogene TRBV3-2) and TRBJ1-3; 7 nucleotides agree with TRBD1. This CDR3 is built from 14 residues. J was trimmed by 4 bases and V by 6 bases; bases with no gene match: 6. Germline CDR1 and CDR2: LGHDT and YNNKEL (reference sequence). This CDR3 reads CASSPRDRGNTIYF. In nucleotides, the CDR3 is TGTGCCAGCAGTCCTCGGGACAGAGGAAACACCATATATTTT.

In its sample, this clone was seen a few times. The chain uses TRBV4-2 and TRBJ1-3; D is uncertain. This CDR3 has 18 amino acids. From germline, CDR1 is LGHNA and CDR2 YNFKEQ. Trimming pared 3 bases from V and 2 bases from J, leaving 20 bases between. DNA for the CDR3: TGTGCCAGCAGCCAGGAAGAGGGTGTCCCAGTCCCTGGAAACACCATATATTTT. Translating gives CASSQEEGVPVPGNTIYF.

CDR3 sequence (DNA): TGTGCCAGCAGCATACAGGGGTACGAGCAGTACTTC. Amino acids: CASSIQGYEQYF. The J gene is TRBJ2-7, the V gene TRBV7-9; TRBD1 matches at 7 bases. Germline V gene data show CDR1 as SEHNR and CDR2 as FQNEAQ (reference sequence). Trimming cost V 5 bases and J 4 bases; bases outside gene matches: 2. This CDR3 comprises 12 residues.